A selection of T cell receptor beta chains follows, all from one sample in a study of blood T cell repertoires in COVID-19. TCRdb's table, derived via immunoSEQ multiplex PCR, lists solely in-frame clones and lacks some. This sample yields about 59,000 clones, of which roughly 84% are seen a single time; 4% to 6% belongs to the top ten. The material sequenced was peripheral blood. The receptors were sampled from a man older than 75 in a cohort sampled during active COVID-19. Both conserved end residues are part of each CDR3. Fields, in order: clone size, D gene, V gene, J gene, CDR3 protein, CDR3 DNA. A D gene is named only where the DNA matches it firmly. Clone size is not always given. Where it is, it says once, few, many or a class for expanded clones.

clone size: few
D gene: .
V gene: TRBV6-2/TRBV6-3
J gene: TRBJ1-1
CDR3 protein: CASSYDRSEAFF
CDR3 DNA: TGTGCCAGCAGTTACGACAGGAGTGAAGCTTTCTTT

clone size: .
D gene: TRBD1
V gene: TRBV7-9
J gene: TRBJ2-7
CDR3 protein: CASSLVGTGGEQYF
CDR3 DNA: TGTGCCAGCAGCTTAGTCGGGACAGGGGGTGAGCAGTACTTC

clone size: .
D gene: TRBD2
V gene: TRBV3-1/TRBV3-2
J gene: TRBJ2-7
CDR3 protein: CASSQVLTSEIHEQYF
CDR3 DNA: TGTGCCAGCAGCCAAGTCCTGACTAGCGAGATCCACGAGCAGTACTTC

clone size: .
D gene: TRBD2
V gene: TRBV14
J gene: TRBJ2-1
CDR3 protein: CASSPYALAGSYNEQFF
CDR3 DNA: TGTGCCAGCAGCCCGTATGCCTTAGCGGGAAGCTACAATGAGCAGTTCTTC

clone size: .
D gene: TRBD1
V gene: TRBV24-1
J gene: TRBJ2-3
CDR3 protein: CATSVGTGETDTQYF
CDR3 DNA: TGTGCCACCAGTGTAGGGACAGGTGAAACAGATACGCAGTATTTT

clone size: .
D gene: .
V gene: TRBV6-1
J gene: TRBJ1-3
CDR3 protein: CASSEAHGGSSGNTIYF
CDR3 DNA: TGTGCCAGCAGTGAAGCGCATGGGGGGAGCTCTGGAAACACCATATATTTT

clone size: .
D gene: .
V gene: TRBV6-4
J gene: TRBJ2-4
CDR3 protein: CASSDSGREDQYF
CDR3 DNA: TGTGCCAGCAGTGACTCGGGGAGAGAGGATCAGTACTTC

clone size: .
D gene: .
V gene: TRBV20-1
J gene: TRBJ2-1
CDR3 protein: CSASSHNNEQFF
CDR3 DNA: TGCAGTGCTAGTTCCCACAACAATGAGCAGTTCTTC

clone size: .
D gene: TRBD1
V gene: TRBV30
J gene: TRBJ1-2
CDR3 protein: CAWRLRTGGGYTF
CDR3 DNA: TGTGCCTGGAGATTAAGGACAGGGGGTGGCTACACCTTC

clone size: .
D gene: TRBD1
V gene: TRBV30
J gene: TRBJ1-1
CDR3 protein: CASTGSGTEAFF
CDR3 DNA: TGTGCCTCGACAGGGAGTGGTACTGAAGCTTTCTTT

clone size: .
D gene: TRBD1
V gene: TRBV19
J gene: TRBJ1-2
CDR3 protein: CASSIRQGGGYTF
CDR3 DNA: TGTGCCAGTAGTATTAGACAGGGAGGTGGCTACACCTTC

clone size: .
D gene: .
V gene: TRBV11-2
J gene: TRBJ2-7
CDR3 protein: CASSVAGTLPYEQYF
CDR3 DNA: TGTGCCAGCAGCGTTGCCGGGACTCTCCCCTACGAGCAGTACTTC

clone size: .
D gene: .
V gene: TRBV6-5
J gene: TRBJ2-1
CDR3 protein: CASSYVRDTTYNEQFF
CDR3 DNA: TGTGCCAGCAGTTACGTCCGGGACACTACCTACAATGAGCAGTTCTTC

clone size: few
D gene: .
V gene: TRBV18
J gene: TRBJ1-5
CDR3 protein: CASSQGLGQPQHF
CDR3 DNA: TGTGCCAGCTCGCAGGGGTTGGGTCAGCCCCAGCATTTT

clone size: .
D gene: .
V gene: TRBV18
J gene: TRBJ2-5
CDR3 protein: CASSGSGGQETQYF
CDR3 DNA: TGTGCCAGCTCCGGTTCAGGGGGGCAAGAGACCCAGTACTTC

clone size: .
D gene: .
V gene: TRBV19
J gene: TRBJ2-7
CDR3 protein: CASSIKPPLTGSSYEQYF
CDR3 DNA: TGTGCCAGTAGTATAAAGCCCCCCTTGACAGGTTCCTCCTACGAGCAGTACTTC

clone size: .
D gene: TRBD2
V gene: TRBV11-2
J gene: TRBJ2-1
CDR3 protein: CASSLAGGSYNEQFF
CDR3 DNA: TGTGCCAGCAGCTTAGCGGGGGGCTCCTACAATGAGCAGTTCTTC

clone size: .
D gene: .
V gene: TRBV7-8
J gene: TRBJ1-3
CDR3 protein: CASSLGQGNGNTIYF
CDR3 DNA: TGTGCCAGCAGCTTAGGTCAGGGGAACGGAAACACCATATATTTT

clone size: few
D gene: .
V gene: TRBV18
J gene: TRBJ1-4
CDR3 protein: CASSIYGQGEKLFF
CDR3 DNA: TGTGCCAGCTCAATCTACGGGCAGGGTGAAAAACTGTTTTTT

clone size: .
D gene: TRBD1
V gene: TRBV7-9
J gene: TRBJ2-5
CDR3 protein: CASSLAWTGGGETQYF
CDR3 DNA: TGTGCCAGCAGCTTAGCTTGGACAGGGGGTGGAGAGACCCAGTACTTC

clone size: .
D gene: .
V gene: TRBV27
J gene: TRBJ1-1
CDR3 protein: CASSFSRGDTEAFF
CDR3 DNA: TGTGCCAGCAGTTTCTCCAGGGGAGACACTGAAGCTTTCTTT

clone size: once
D gene: .
V gene: TRBV5-1
J gene: TRBJ2-5
CDR3 protein: CASSFQGSETQYF
CDR3 DNA: TGCGCCAGCAGCTTCCAGGGATCGGAGACCCAGTACTTC

clone size: .
D gene: TRBD2
V gene: TRBV5-5
J gene: TRBJ2-5
CDR3 protein: CASSLSGRATETQYF
CDR3 DNA: TGTGCCAGCAGCTTGTCCGGGAGGGCGACAGAGACCCAGTACTTC

clone size: .
D gene: TRBD1
V gene: TRBV6-6
J gene: TRBJ2-7
CDR3 protein: CASSYGLQGPVYEQYF
CDR3 DNA: TGTGCCAGCAGTTACGGATTACAGGGGCCTGTCTACGAGCAGTACTTC

clone size: .
D gene: .
V gene: TRBV2
J gene: TRBJ1-4
CDR3 protein: CASSMNGEKLFF
CDR3 DNA: TGTGCCAGCAGTATGAACGGGGAAAAACTGTTTTTT

clone size: .
D gene: .
V gene: TRBV19
J gene: TRBJ1-5
CDR3 protein: CASSLDGTGRGNQPQHF
CDR3 DNA: TGTGCCAGTAGTCTCGATGGAACAGGCCGGGGCAATCAGCCCCAGCATTTT

clone size: .
D gene: .
V gene: TRBV30
J gene: TRBJ2-6
CDR3 protein: CAWSGTPGANVLTF
CDR3 DNA: TGTGCCTGGAGTGGGACACCGGGGGCCAACGTCCTGACTTTC

clone size: .
D gene: .
V gene: TRBV7-2
J gene: TRBJ1-1
CDR3 protein: CASSAAGTTAEAFF
CDR3 DNA: TGTGCCAGCAGCGCAGCCGGGACAACGGCTGAAGCTTTCTTT

clone size: .
D gene: TRBD1
V gene: TRBV29-1
J gene: TRBJ1-1
CDR3 protein: CSAGTGGVNTEAFF
CDR3 DNA: TGCAGCGCTGGGACAGGGGGGGTGAACACTGAAGCTTTCTTT

clone size: once
D gene: TRBD2
V gene: TRBV6-2/TRBV6-3
J gene: TRBJ2-7
CDR3 protein: CASSYSRGTSGSGRYEQYF
CDR3 DNA: TGTGCCAGCAGTTACTCAAGAGGGACTAGCGGGAGTGGTAGATACGAGCAGTACTTC

clone size: .
D gene: TRBD2
V gene: TRBV18
J gene: TRBJ2-7
CDR3 protein: CASSPVGLAGGPYEQYF
CDR3 DNA: TGTGCCAGCTCACCTGTAGGACTAGCGGGAGGCCCCTACGAGCAGTACTTC

clone size: .
D gene: TRBD1
V gene: TRBV5-1
J gene: TRBJ2-4
CDR3 protein: CASREVGTGPQNIQYF
CDR3 DNA: TGCGCCAGCAGGGAAGTGGGGACAGGTCCTCAAAACATTCAGTACTTC

clone size: .
D gene: .
V gene: TRBV5-6
J gene: TRBJ1-2
CDR3 protein: CASSLEGIAYGYTF
CDR3 DNA: TGTGCCAGCAGCTTGGAGGGGATAGCCTATGGCTACACCTTC

clone size: .
D gene: TRBD1
V gene: TRBV28
J gene: TRBJ1-6
CDR3 protein: CASLTWDRNSPLHF
CDR3 DNA: TGTGCCAGCCTCACATGGGACAGAAATTCACCCCTCCACTTT

clone size: .
D gene: .
V gene: TRBV20-1
J gene: TRBJ2-1
CDR3 protein: CSASIVLSGSYNEQFF
CDR3 DNA: TGCAGTGCTAGTATAGTACTTAGCGGCTCCTACAATGAGCAGTTCTTC

clone size: .
D gene: .
V gene: TRBV2
J gene: TRBJ1-1
CDR3 protein: CASSEGRGWNTEAFF
CDR3 DNA: TGTGCCAGCAGTGAGGGTAGGGGATGGAACACTGAAGCTTTCTTT